This T cell receptor (beta chain) originates from a study of sequential checkpoint blockade in melanoma. Study details: Maintenance nivolumab came after either treatment sequence.

Germline V gene lookup returns CDR1 SEHNR and CDR2 FQNEAQ (reference sequence). With 4 bases removed from V and 5 bases from J, the gap between germline ends came to 14 bases. The CDR3 consists of 15 residues. Documented treatment: randomized to nivolumab then ipilimumab (arm A) or the reverse (arm B). Some clones are missing from TCRdb's copy, which holds only in-frame ones; the method was immunoSEQ multiplex PCR. The sample lists some 5,000 clones; over 70% were seen once. The input for sequencing was CD8+ T cells sorted from blood (inferred from file names), taken from a patient given nivolumab and ipilimumab in sequence. The sequence was collected from a human donor with melanoma. V is TRBV7-9 and J is TRBJ1-4; D gene unclear. The CDR3 bases are TGTGCCAGCAGCTCATCTAAGGAGGGAAATGAAAAACTGTTTTTT. Translation: CASSSSKEGNEKLFF.